These T cell receptor beta chains were read from a single sample in a study of CD8+ T cells in alopecia areata. Only in-frame clones appear in the TCRdb table, and some are missing; sequencing was by immunoSEQ multiplex PCR. The sample holds 150,000 or so clones, 40% to 50% seen once. Input material: CD4+ T cells sorted from blood. The receptors were sampled from a human donor with alopecia areata. Both conserved end residues are part of each CDR3. The order of the fields is J gene, D gene, V gene, clone size, CDR3 DNA, CDR3 protein. The D gene is left open where the match is weak. Part of the rows lack a size; the others show once, few, many or a class for expanded clones.

J: TRBJ1-2
D: NA
V: TRBV28
size: NA
DNA: TGTGCCAGCAGAACCCCGCCAGGGGACTATGGCTACACCTTC
CDR3: CASRTPPGDYGYTF

J: TRBJ1-1
D: NA
V: TRBV29-1
size: NA
DNA: TGCAGCGTTACGCGAGTACCGAACACTGAAGCTTTCTTT
CDR3: CSVTRVPNTEAFF

J: TRBJ1-1
D: NA
V: TRBV29-1
size: NA
DNA: TGCAGCGCGTCAGCGACAGGGAACACTGAAGCTTTCTTT
CDR3: CSASATGNTEAFF

J: TRBJ1-1
D: NA
V: TRBV30
size: NA
DNA: TGTGCCTGGATTCTCCAAGGCACGAGCACTGAAGCTTTCTTT
CDR3: CAWILQGTSTEAFF

J: TRBJ2-7
D: NA
V: TRBV7-6
size: NA
DNA: TGTGCCAGCAGCTCGGGGACCCGTGGCCACGAGCAGTACTTC
CDR3: CASSSGTRGHEQYF

J: TRBJ1-1
D: TRBD1
V: TRBV5-1
size: NA
DNA: TGCGCCAGCAGCCTAACAGGGGGCGACACTGAAGCTTTCTTT
CDR3: CASSLTGGDTEAFF

J: TRBJ2-3
D: NA
V: TRBV28
size: few
DNA: TGTGCCAGCAAAGGTACAGATACGCAGTATTTT
CDR3: CASKGTDTQYF

J: TRBJ2-1
D: NA
V: TRBV29-1
size: few
DNA: TGCAGCGTTGATCGGGGAGCCGGGAATGAGCAGTTCTTC
CDR3: CSVDRGAGNEQFF

J: TRBJ2-3
D: NA
V: TRBV11-3
size: NA
DNA: TGTGCCAGCACCAAACCCCCTCACACAGATACGCAGTATTTT
CDR3: CASTKPPHTDTQYF

J: TRBJ2-1
D: NA
V: TRBV15
size: few
DNA: TGTGCCACCCGAAAAGCAGGGTATTCGTACAATGAGCAGTTCTTC
CDR3: CATRKAGYSYNEQFF

J: TRBJ2-7
D: TRBD1
V: TRBV29-1
size: few
DNA: TGCAGCGTTGGAGACAGGGGCGAGCAGTACTTC
CDR3: CSVGDRGEQYF

J: TRBJ1-1
D: TRBD1
V: TRBV29-1
size: NA
DNA: TGCAGCGCCGGTACAGGGGCCTTTGAAGCTTTCTTT
CDR3: CSAGTGAFEAFF

J: TRBJ2-7
D: NA
V: TRBV6-5
size: NA
DNA: TGTGCCAGCTCATGGAGGGCCGACTACGAGCAGTACTTC
CDR3: CASSWRADYEQYF

J: TRBJ2-2
D: TRBD1
V: TRBV25-1
size: NA
DNA: TGTGCCAGCAGTATGGGGCAGGGGGCGGACGGGGAGCTGTTTTTT
CDR3: CASSMGQGADGELFF